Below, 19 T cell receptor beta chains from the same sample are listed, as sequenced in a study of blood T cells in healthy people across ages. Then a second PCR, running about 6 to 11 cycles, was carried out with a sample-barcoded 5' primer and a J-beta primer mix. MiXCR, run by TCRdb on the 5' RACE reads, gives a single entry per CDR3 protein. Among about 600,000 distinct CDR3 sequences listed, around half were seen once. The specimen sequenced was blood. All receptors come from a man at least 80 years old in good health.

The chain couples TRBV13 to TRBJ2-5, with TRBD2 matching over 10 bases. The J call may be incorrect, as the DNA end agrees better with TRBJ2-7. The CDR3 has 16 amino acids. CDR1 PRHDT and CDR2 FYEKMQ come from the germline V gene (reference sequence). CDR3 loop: CASSLGQLAGTYEQYF. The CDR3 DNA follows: TGTGCCAGCAGCTTAGGCCAACTAGCGGGAACCTACGAGCAGTACTTC.

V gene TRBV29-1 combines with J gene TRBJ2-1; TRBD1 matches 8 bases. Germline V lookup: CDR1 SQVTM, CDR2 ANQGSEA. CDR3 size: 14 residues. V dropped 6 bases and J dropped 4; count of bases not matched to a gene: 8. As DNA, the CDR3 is TGCAGCGTAGTTGACAGGGGCAAATACAATGAGCAGTTCTTC. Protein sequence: CSVVDRGKYNEQFF.

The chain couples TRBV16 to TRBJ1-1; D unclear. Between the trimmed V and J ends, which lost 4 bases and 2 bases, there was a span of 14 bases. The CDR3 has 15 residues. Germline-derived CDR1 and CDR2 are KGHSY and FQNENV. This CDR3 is CASSPAGSTNTEAFF. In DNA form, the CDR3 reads TGTGCCAGCAGCCCCGCCGGCAGTACCAACACTGAAGCTTTCTTT.

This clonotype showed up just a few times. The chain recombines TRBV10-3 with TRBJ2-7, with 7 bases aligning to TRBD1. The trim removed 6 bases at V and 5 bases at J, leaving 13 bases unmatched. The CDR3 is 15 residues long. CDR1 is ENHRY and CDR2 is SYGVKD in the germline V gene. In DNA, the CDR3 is TGTGCCATCAGGCTCGAATCAGGGGGTTCCCACGAGCAGTACTTC. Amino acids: CAIRLESGGSHEQYF.

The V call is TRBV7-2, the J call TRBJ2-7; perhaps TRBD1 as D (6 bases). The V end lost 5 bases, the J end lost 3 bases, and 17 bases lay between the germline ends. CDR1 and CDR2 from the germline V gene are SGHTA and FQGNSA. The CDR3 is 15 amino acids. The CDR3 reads CASSINRASNYEQYF. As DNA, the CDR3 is TGTGCCAGCAGCATTAACAGGGCCTCCAACTACGAGCAGTACTTC. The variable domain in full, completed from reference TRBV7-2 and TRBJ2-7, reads GAGVSQSPSNKVTEKGKDVELRCDPISGHTALYWYRQSLGQGLEFLIYFQGNSAPDKSGLPSDRFSAERTGGSVSTLTIQRTQQEDSAVYLCASSINRASNYEQYFGPGTRLTVT.

CDR3: CASSPGLADAYEQYF. In DNA form, the CDR3 reads TGTGCCAGCAGCCCGGGACTAGCGGATGCCTACGAGCAGTACTTC. The chain has TRBV4-2 and TRBJ2-7; the match to TRBD2 covers 11 bases. This CDR3 comprises 15 residues. Germline CDR1 reads LGHNA; CDR2 reads YNFKEQ. V dropped 4 bases and J dropped 2; count of bases not matched to a gene: 4.

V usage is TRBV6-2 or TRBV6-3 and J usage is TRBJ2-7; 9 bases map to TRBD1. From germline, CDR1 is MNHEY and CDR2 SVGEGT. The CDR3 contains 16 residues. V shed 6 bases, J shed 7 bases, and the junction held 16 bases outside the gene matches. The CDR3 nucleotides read TGTGCCAGCAGCCGAACCGGGACAGGGTTAAACGATGAGCAGTACTTC. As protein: CASSRTGTGLNDEQYF.

As DNA, the CDR3 is TGTGCCAGCAGTTACTCGAGACTAGCAGGTTACGAGCAGTACTTC. Translation gives CASSYSRLAGYEQYF. The chain employs TRBV6-2 or TRBV6-3 and TRBJ2-7; 7 bases line up with TRBD2. Germline V gene lookup returns CDR1 MNHEY and CDR2 SVGEGT. CDR3 length: 15 residues. Trimming removed 0 bases from V and 4 bases from J; junction bases left unmatched: 6.

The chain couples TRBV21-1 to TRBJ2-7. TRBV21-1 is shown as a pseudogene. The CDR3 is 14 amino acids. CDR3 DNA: TGTGCCAGCAGCAATCCAGTAGGCCCCTACGAGCAGTACTTC. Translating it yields CASSNPVGPYEQYF.

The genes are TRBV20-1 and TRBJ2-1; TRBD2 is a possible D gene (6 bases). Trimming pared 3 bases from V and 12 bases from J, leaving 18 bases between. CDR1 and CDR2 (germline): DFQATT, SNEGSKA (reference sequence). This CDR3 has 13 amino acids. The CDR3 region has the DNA TGCAGTGCTAGTCGCCTAGCGAGCCAGGGGCAGTTCTTC. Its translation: CSASRLASQGQFF.

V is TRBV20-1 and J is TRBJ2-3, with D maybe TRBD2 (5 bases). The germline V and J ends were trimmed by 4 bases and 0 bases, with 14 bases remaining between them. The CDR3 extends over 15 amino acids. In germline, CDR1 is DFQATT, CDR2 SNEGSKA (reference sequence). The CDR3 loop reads CSATSPSGSTDTQYF. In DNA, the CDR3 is TGCAGTGCTACCTCCCCAAGCGGAAGCACAGATACGCAGTATTTT.

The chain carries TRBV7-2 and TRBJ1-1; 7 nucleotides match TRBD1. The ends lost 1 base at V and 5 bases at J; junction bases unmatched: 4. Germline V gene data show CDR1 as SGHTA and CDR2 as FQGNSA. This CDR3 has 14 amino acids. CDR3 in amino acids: CASSLGPGGTEAFF. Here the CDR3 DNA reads TGTGCCAGCAGCTTAGGGCCAGGGGGGACTGAAGCTTTCTTT.

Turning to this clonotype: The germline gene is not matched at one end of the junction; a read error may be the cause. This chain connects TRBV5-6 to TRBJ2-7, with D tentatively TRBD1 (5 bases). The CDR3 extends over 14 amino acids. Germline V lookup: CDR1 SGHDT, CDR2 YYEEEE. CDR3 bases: TGTGCCAGCAGCCCCAGGGCCGTCTCCCACGAGCAGTACTTC. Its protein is CASSPRAVSHEQYF.

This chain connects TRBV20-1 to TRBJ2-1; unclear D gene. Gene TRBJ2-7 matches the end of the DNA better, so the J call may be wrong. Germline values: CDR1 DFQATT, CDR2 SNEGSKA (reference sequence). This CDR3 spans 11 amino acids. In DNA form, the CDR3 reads TGCAGTGCTAGCTCCTACAATGAGCAGTACTTC. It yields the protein CSASSYNEQYF.

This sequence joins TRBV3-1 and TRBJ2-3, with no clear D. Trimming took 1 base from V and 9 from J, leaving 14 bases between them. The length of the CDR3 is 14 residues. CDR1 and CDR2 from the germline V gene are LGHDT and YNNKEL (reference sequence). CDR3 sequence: CASSQGDLRETQYF. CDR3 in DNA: TGTGCCAGCAGCCAAGGTGACTTACGAGAGACGCAGTATTTT.

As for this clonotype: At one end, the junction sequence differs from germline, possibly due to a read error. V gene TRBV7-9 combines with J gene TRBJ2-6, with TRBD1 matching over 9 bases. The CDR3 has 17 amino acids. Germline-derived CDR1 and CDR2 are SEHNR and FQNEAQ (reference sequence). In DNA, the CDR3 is TGTGTCAGCAGCCAACGGGACAGGGATTCTGGGGCCAACGTCCTGACTTTC. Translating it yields CVSSQRDRDSGANVLTF.

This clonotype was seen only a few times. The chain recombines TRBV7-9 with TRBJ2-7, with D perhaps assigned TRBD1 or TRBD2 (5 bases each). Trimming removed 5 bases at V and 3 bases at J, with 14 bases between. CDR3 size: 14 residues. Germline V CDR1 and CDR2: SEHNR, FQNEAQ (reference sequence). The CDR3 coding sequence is TGTGCCAGCAGCCCCGGGACGGTAATCTACGAGCAGTACTTC. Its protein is CASSPGTVIYEQYF.

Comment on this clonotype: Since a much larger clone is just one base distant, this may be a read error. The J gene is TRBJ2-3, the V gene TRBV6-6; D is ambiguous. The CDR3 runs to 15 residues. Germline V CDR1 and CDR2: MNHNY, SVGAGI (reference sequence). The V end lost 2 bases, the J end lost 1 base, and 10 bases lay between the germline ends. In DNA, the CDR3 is TGTGCCAGCAGTTACGTGGATCGCGGCACAGATACGCAGTATTTT. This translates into CASSYVDRGTDTQYF.

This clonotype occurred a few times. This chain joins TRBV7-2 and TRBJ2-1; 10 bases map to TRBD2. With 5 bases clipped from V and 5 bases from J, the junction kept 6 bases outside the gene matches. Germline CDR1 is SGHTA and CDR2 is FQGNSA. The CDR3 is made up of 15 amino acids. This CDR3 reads CASSISGGLNNEQFF. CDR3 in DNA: TGTGCCAGCAGCATTAGCGGGGGGCTAAACAATGAGCAGTTCTTC.